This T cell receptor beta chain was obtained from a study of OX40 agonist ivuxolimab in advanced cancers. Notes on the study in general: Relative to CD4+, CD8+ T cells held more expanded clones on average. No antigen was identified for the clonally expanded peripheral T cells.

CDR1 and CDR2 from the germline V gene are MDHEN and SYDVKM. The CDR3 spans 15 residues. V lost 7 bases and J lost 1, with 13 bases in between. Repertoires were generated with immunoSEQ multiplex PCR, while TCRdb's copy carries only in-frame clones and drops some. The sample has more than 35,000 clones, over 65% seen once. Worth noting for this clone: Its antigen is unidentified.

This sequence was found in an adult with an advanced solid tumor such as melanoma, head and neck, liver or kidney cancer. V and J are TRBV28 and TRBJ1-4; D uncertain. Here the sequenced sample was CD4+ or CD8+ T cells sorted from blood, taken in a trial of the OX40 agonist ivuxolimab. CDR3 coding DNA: TGTGCCAGCAAGGACTCCGGGGAAACTAATGAAAAACTGTTTTTT. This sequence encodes CASKDSGETNEKLFF. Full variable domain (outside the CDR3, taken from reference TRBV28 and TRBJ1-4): DVKVTQSSRYLVKRTGEKVFLECVQDMDHENMFWYRQDPGLGLRLIYFSYDVKMKEKGDIPEGYSVSREKKERFSLILESASTNQTSMYLCASKDSGETNEKLFFGSGTQLSVL.